A selection of T cell receptor beta chains follows, all from one sample in a study of T cells in Graves' hyperthyroidism and ophthalmopathy. TCRdb called the multiplex PCR reads again in MiXCR, with one record for every CDR3 protein. This table holds about 620,000 distinct CDR3 sequences, 15% to 20% found once. The source material was blood. These TCRs come from a woman aged 25-40 years with Graves' hyperthyroidism. CDR3s leave out the opening cysteine and the closing phenylalanine or tryptophan. Each record gives: J gene, V gene, CDR3 protein.

TRBJ1-5 | TRBV4-2 | ASSQWGGSDQPQH
TRBJ2-1 | TRBV5-1 | ASSSWGYGEQF
TRBJ1-3 | TRBV5-1 | ASSSNTELSGNTIY
TRBJ1-3 | TRBV18 | ASSNLRSSGNTIY
TRBJ2-4 | TRBV28 | ASSSGQVKNIQY
TRBJ2-3 | TRBV12-3/TRBV12-4 | ASRKEEDTQY
TRBJ2-1 | TRBV27 | ASRPRLGQYNEQF
TRBJ1-6 | TRBV7-8 | ASSLGSRGANSPLH
TRBJ2-3 | TRBV6-2/TRBV6-3 | ASSSSVGDTQY
TRBJ1-2 | TRBV4-3 | ASSPDRVTDGYT